Shown below are 8 T cell receptor beta chains from a single sample sequenced in a study of T cells in women clearing cervical HPV infection. Generated by immunoSEQ multiplex PCR, the TCRdb table keeps only in-frame clones and is missing some. The repertoire table contains 30,000 to 45,000 clones. The sample comprised blood buffy coat. The receptors shown here come from a woman aged 18 to 75 with a cervical HPV16 infection that either progressed to CIN3+ or cleared (not recorded which).

As for this clone: The read falls 3 residues short of the CDR3 end, and the missing part is taken from the germline J gene. The V call is TRBV6-2 or TRBV6-3, the J call TRBJ2-3; D call uncertain. Per the germline V gene, CDR1 is MNHEY and CDR2 is SVGEGT. This CDR3 is built from 11 residues. The CDR3 DNA, read in part, is TGTGCCAGCAGTCAAGCTCGGACG. Translation gives CASSQART. The full CDR3 protein reads CASSQARTQYF.

A word on this clone: The read gets to within 3 residues of the CDR3 end, and the germline J gene fills in the rest. The chain recombines TRBV7-2 with TRBJ1-2; the D gene is possibly TRBD1 (5 bases). The CDR3 runs 14 residues. Germline values: CDR1 SGHTA, CDR2 FQGNSA. The CDR3 DNA, read in part, is TGTGCCAGCAGCTTATACGAGGGGCCCAAGGGC. Amino acid sequence: CASSLYEGPKG. The complete CDR3 reads CASSLYEGPKGYTF.

The CDR3 loop reads CASSEGVNSPLHF. The part of the CDR3 DNA that was read is TGTGCCAGCAGTGAGGGGGTCAATTCACCC. The chain links TRBV12-3 or TRBV12-4 to TRBJ1-6; D possibly corresponds to TRBD1 (6 bases). The read falls 3 residues short of the CDR3 end, and the missing part is taken from the germline J gene. V was pared by 5 bases and J by 7 bases, with 9 bases between. The CDR3 runs 13 residues.

On this clone itself: The read is 3 residues too short to cover the CDR3 end, so that end is filled in from the germline J gene. This sequence joins TRBV5-8 and TRBJ2-1; D is perhaps TRBD1 (7 bases). CDR3 length: 15 residues. Trimming pared 4 bases from V and 4 bases from J, leaving 15 bases between. Germline lookup yields CDR1 SGHTS and CDR2 YDEGEE. The CDR3: CASSGGTASYNEQFF. The part of the CDR3 DNA that was read is TGTGCCAGCAGCGGCGGGACAGCATCTTACAATGAG.

As regards this clone: Germline and junction disagree at one end, which may indicate a read error. The CDR3 extends 3 residues past the end of the read, so its final part is completed from the germline J gene. The V and J genes are TRBV7-2 and TRBJ2-3, with D possibly matching TRBD2 (7 bases). This CDR3 is 15 amino acids long. Germline V gives CDR1 SGHTA, CDR2 FQGNSA. CDR3 DNA, as far as it was read: TGTGCCAGCAGCCCGGACTCGGGGGGCACAGGTACG. This encodes CASSPDSGGTGT. The whole CDR3 reads CASSPDSGGTGTQYF.

For this clone: The CDR3 goes on 3 residues after the read ends, and that part is filled in from the germline J gene. V is TRBV19 and J is TRBJ1-5; D perhaps matches TRBD1 (6 bases). Deletions cut 9 bases from V and 1 base from J, with 13 bases between. CDR3 length: 14 residues. In germline, CDR1 is LNHDA, CDR2 SQIVND (reference sequence). The CDR3 sequence is CASMGGASNQPQHF. CDR3 DNA (partial): TGTGCCAGCATGGGGGGGGCCAGCAATCAGCCC.

As concerns this clone: The CDR3 is cut off 3 residues early in the read; its end comes from the germline J gene. This sequence joins TRBV5-1 and TRBJ2-7, with TRBD2 matching over 9 bases. This CDR3 spans 14 amino acids. Germline V gene sequence: CDR1 SGHRS, CDR2 YFSETQ. J lost 5 bases, V lost 0 bases, and 3 bases had no gene match. The covered CDR3 bases are TGCGCCAGCAGCTTGGGGGCTAGCGGGGACGAG. Its translation is CASSLGASGDE. The CDR3 in full is CASSLGASGDEQYF.

Notes on this clone: The DNA ends 3 residues before the CDR3 does, and the rest of the CDR3 is filled in from the germline J gene. Other DNA sequences from this sample encode an identical CDR3 as well. The chain combines TRBV7-9 with TRBJ1-1; D unclear. This CDR3 is built from 15 residues. Germline V gene lookup returns CDR1 SEHNR and CDR2 FQNEAQ (reference sequence). This CDR3 reads CASSLGGVKEETAFF. The sequenced part of the CDR3 DNA is TGTGCCAGCAGCTTAGGCGGGGTGAAGGAAGAGACA.